This T cell receptor beta chain was identified during a study of vaccination effects on CD4 cells after COVID-19. This CDR3 spans 16 amino acids. The germline gives CDR1 SGHDT, CDR2 YYEEEE. V shed 3 bases and J shed 0 bases, with 13 bases lying between them. Between days 10 and 11 of culture, CD4+ T cells were separated out. Subjects were given two BNT162b2 or mRNA-1273 vaccine doses. About this clone itself: Its specificity is unknown.

Assay used: immunoSEQ multiplex PCR; TCRdb lists only in-frame clones, some missing. The sample includes 40,000 to 45,000 clones, around two thirds of them seen just once. The genes are TRBV5-6 and TRBJ1-5, with a possible D match to TRBD1 (5 bases). Sequencing used CD4+ T cells from PBMCs cultured without peptide, obtained after COVID-19 vaccination. The clonotype originates from a human donor who received a COVID-19 vaccine. In DNA form, the CDR3 reads TGTGCCAGCAGCTCCGGGGGACCGAATAGCAATCAGCCCCAGCATTTT. Translated, it gives CASSSGGPNSNQPQHF.